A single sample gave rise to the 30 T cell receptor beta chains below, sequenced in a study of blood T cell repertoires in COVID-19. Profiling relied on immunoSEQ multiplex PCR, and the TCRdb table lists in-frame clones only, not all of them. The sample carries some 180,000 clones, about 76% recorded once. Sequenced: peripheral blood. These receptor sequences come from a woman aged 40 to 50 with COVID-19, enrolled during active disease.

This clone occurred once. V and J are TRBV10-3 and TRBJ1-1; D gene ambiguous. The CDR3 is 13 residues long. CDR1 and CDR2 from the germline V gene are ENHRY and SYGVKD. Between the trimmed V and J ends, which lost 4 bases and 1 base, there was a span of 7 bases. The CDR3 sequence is CAISVVANTEAFF. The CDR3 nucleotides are TGTGCCATCAGTGTTGTGGCGAACACTGAAGCTTTCTTT.

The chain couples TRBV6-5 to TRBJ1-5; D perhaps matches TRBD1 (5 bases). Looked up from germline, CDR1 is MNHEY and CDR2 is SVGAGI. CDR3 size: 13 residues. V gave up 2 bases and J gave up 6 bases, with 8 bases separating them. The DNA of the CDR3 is TGTGCCAGCAGTTACGGAGGGACTCAGCCCCAGCATTTT. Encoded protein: CASSYGGTQPQHF.

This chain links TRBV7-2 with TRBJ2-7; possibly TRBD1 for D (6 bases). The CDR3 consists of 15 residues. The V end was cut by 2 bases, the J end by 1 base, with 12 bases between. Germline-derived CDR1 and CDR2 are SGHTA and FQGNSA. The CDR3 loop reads CASSLTWDTSYEQYF. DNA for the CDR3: TGTGCCAGCAGCTTAACGTGGGACACTTCCTACGAGCAGTACTTC.

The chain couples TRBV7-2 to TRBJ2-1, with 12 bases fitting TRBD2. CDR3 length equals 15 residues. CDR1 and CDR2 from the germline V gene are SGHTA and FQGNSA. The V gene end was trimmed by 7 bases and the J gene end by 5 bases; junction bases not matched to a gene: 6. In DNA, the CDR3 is TGTGCCAGCAACCCACTAGCGGGGGGTAACAATGAGCAGTTCTTC. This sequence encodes CASNPLAGGNNEQFF.

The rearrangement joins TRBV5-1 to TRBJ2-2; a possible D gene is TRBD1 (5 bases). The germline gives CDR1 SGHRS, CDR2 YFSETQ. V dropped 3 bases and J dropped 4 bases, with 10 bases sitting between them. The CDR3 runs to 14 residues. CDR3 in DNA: TGCGCCAGCAGCTCGGCAGGGTTCACCGGGGAGCTGTTTTTT. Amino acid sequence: CASSSAGFTGELFF. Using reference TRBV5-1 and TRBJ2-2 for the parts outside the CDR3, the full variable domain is KAGVTQTPRYLIKTRGQQVTLSCSPISGHRSVSWYQQTPGQGLQFLFEYFSETQRNKGNFPGRFSGRQFSNSRSEMNVSTLELGDSALYLCASSSAGFTGELFFGEGSRLTVL.

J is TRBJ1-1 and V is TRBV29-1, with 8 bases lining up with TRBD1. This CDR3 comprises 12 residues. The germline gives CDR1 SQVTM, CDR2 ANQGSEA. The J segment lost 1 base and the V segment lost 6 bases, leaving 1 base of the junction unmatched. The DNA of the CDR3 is TGCAGCGTCGACAGGGGGAACACTGAAGCTTTCTTT. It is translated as CSVDRGNTEAFF.

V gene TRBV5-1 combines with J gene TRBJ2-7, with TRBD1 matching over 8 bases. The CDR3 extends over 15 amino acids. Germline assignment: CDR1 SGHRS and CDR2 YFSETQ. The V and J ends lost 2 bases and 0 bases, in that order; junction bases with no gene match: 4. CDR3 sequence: CASSLGDRLSYEQYF. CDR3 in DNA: TGCGCCAGCAGCTTAGGGGACAGGCTCTCCTACGAGCAGTACTTC.

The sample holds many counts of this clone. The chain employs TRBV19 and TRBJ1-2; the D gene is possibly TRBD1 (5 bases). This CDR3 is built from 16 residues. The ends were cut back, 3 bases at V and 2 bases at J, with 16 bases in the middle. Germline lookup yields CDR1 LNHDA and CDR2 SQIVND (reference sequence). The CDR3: CASSIKSRGKNYGYTF. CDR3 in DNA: TGTGCCAGTAGTATTAAGTCGCGGGGGAAGAACTATGGCTACACCTTC.

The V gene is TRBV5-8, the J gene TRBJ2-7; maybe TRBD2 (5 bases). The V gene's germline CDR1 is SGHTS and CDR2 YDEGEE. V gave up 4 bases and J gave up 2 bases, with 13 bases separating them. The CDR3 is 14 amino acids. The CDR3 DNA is TGTGCCAGCAGCCGAAGGACGGGAACCTACGAGCAGTACTTC. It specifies CASSRRTGTYEQYF.

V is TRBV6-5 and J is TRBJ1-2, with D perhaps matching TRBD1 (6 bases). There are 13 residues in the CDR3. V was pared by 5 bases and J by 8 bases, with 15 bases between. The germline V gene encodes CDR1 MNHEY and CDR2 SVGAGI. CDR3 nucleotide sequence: TGTGCCAGCAGTACGACCCGAGGGGGAGGCTACACCTTC. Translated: CASSTTRGGGYTF.

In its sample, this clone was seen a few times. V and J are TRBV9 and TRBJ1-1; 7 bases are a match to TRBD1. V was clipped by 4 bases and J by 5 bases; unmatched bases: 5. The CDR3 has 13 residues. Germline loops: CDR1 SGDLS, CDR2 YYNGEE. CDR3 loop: CASSRGHGTEAFF. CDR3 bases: TGTGCCAGCAGCAGGGGGCACGGGACTGAAGCTTTCTTT.

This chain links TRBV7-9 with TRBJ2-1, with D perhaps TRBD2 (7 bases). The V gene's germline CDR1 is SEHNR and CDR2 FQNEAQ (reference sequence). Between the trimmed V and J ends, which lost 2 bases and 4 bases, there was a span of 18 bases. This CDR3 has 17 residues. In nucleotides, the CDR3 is TGTGCCAGCAGCTTATTGCCTGGGGGCGGGAGTTACAATGAGCAGTTCTTC. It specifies CASSLLPGGGSYNEQFF.

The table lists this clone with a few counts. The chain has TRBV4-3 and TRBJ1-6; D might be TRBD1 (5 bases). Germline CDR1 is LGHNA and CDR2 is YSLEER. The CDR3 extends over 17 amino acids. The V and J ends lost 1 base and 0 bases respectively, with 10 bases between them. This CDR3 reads CASSQGSDSSYNSPLHF. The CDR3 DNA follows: TGCGCCAGCAGCCAAGGGAGTGACAGCTCCTATAATTCACCCCTCCACTTT.

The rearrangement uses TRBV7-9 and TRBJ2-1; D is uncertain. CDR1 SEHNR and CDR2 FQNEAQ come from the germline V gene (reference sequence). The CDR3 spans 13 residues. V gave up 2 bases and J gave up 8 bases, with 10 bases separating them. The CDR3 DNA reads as TGTGCCAGCAGCTTAAATCGAGCGTATGAGCAGTTCTTC. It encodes CASSLNRAYEQFF. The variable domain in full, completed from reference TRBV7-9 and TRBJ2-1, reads DTGVSQNPRHKITKRGQNVTFRCDPISEHNRLYWYRQTLGQGPEFLTYFQNEAQLEKSRLLSDRFSAERPKGSFSTLEIQRTEQGDSAMYLCASSLNRAYEQFFGPGTRLTVL.

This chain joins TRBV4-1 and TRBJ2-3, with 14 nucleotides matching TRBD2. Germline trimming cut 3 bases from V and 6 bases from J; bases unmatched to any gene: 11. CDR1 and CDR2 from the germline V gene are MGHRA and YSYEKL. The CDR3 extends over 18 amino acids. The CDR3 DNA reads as TGCGCCAGCAGCCAGATGCCGGGACTAGCGGGGGTGACGGATACGCAGTATTTT. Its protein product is CASSQMPGLAGVTDTQYF.

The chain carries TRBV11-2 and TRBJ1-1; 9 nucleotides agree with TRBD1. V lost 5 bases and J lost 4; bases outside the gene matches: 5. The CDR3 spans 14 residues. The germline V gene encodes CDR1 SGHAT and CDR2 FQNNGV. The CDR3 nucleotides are TGTGCCAGCAGCCGGGGACAGGGAGGCACTGAAGCTTTCTTT. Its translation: CASSRGQGGTEAFF.

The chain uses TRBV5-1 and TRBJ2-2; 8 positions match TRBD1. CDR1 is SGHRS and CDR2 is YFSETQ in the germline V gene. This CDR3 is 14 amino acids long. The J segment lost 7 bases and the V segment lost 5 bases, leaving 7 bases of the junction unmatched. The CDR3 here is CASSPRGLVGELFF. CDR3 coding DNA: TGCGCCAGCAGTCCCAGGGGGCTGGTCGGGGAGCTGTTTTTT.

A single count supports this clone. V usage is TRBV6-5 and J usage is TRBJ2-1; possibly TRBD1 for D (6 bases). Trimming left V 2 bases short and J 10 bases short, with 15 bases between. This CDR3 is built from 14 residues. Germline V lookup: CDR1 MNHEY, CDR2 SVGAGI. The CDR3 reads CASSYPTGTNEQFF. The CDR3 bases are TGTGCCAGCAGTTACCCGACCGGGACAAACGAGCAGTTCTTC.

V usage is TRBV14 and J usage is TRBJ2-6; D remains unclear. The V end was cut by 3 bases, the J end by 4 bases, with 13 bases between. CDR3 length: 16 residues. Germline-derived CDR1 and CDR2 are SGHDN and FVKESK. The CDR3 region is CASSHPKWAGANVLTF. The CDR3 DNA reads TGTGCCAGCAGCCACCCAAAGTGGGCCGGGGCCAACGTCCTGACTTTC.

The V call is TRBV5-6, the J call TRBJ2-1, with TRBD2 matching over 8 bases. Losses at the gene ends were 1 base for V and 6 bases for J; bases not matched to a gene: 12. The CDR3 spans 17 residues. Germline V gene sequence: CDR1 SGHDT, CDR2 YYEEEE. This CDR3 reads CASSLSSGGSRINEQFF. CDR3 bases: TGTGCCAGCAGCTTGTCCAGCGGGGGTAGTAGGATCAATGAGCAGTTCTTC.

CDR3 sequence (DNA): TGTGCCAGCAGTGAATCGGGGGGCGGTCAGCCCCAGCATTTT. Protein: CASSESGGGQPQHF. V is TRBV2 and J is TRBJ1-5; D may be TRBD1 (6 bases). V was clipped by 2 bases and J by 6 bases, with 11 bases between them. Looked up from germline, CDR1 is SNHLY and CDR2 is FYNNEI. The CDR3 runs to 14 residues.

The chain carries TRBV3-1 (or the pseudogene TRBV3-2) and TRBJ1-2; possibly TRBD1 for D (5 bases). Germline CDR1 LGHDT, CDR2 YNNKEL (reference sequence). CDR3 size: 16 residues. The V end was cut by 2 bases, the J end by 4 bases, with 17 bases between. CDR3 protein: CASSQNGGLSGYGYTF. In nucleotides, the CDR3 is TGTGCCAGCAGCCAAAACGGGGGTCTGTCTGGCTATGGCTACACCTTC.

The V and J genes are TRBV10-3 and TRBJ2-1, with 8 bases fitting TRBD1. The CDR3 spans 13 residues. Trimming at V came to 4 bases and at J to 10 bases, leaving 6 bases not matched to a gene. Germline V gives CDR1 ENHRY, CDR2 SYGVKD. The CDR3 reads CAISAGQGREQFF. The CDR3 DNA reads TGTGCCATCAGTGCTGGACAGGGCCGGGAGCAGTTCTTC.

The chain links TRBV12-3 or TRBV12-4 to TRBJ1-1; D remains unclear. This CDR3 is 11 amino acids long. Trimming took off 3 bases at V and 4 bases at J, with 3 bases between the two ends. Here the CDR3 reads CASSLATEAFF. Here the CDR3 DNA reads TGTGCCAGCAGTTTGGCCACTGAAGCTTTCTTT.

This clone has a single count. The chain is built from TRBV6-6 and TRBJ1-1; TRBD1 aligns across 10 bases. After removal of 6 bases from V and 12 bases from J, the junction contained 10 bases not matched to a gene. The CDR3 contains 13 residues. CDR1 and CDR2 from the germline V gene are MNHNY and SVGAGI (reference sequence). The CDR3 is CASRSSGQGETFF. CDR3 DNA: TGTGCCAGCAGATCCTCCGGACAGGGGGAAACTTTCTTT.

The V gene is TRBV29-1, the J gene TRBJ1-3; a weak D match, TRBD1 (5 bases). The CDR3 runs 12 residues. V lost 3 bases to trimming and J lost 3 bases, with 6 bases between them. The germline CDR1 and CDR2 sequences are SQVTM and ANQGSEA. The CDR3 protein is CSVETDGNTIYF. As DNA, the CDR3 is TGCAGCGTTGAGACAGATGGAAACACCATATATTTT. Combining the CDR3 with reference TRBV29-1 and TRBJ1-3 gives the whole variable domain SAVISQKPSRDICQRGTSLTIQCQVDSQVTMMFWYRQQPGQSLTLIATANQGSEATYESGFVIDKFPISRPNLTFSTLTVSNMSPEDSSIYLCSVETDGNTIYFGEGSWLTVV.

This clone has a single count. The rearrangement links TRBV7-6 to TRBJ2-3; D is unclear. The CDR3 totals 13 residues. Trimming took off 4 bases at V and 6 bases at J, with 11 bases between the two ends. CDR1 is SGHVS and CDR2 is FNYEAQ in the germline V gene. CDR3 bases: TGTGCCAGCAGCTCACTTAATGAGGATACGCAGTATTTT. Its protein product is CASSSLNEDTQYF. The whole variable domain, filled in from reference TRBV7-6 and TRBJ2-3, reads GAGVSQSPRYKVTKRGQDVALRCDPISGHVSLYWYRQALGQGPEFLTYFNYEAQQDKSGLPNDRFSAERPEGSISTLTIQRTEQRDSAMYRCASSSLNEDTQYFGPGTRLTVL.

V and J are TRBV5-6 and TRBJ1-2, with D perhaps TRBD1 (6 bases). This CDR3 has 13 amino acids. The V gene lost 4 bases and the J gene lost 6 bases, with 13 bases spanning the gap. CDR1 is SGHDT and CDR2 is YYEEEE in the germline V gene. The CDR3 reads CASSPRGGHGYTF. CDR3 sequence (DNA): TGTGCCAGCAGCCCCCGGGGGGGGCATGGCTACACCTTC.

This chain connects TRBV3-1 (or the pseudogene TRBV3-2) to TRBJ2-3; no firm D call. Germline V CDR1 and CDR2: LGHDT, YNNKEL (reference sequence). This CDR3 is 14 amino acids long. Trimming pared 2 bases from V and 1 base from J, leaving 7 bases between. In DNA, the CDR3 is TGTGCCAGCAGCCAATTTCTCGGCACAGATACGCAGTATTTT. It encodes CASSQFLGTDTQYF.

CDR3 region: CASSEELAGAREQFF. Here the CDR3 DNA reads TGTGCCAGCAGTGAAGAACTAGCGGGGGCACGGGAGCAGTTCTTC. This sequence joins TRBV6-1 and TRBJ2-1; 11 bases are a match to TRBD2. The V segment lost 1 base and the J segment 10 bases; nucleotides outside the gene matches: 6. Germline-derived CDR1 and CDR2 are MNHNS and SASEGT. The CDR3 has 15 amino acids.